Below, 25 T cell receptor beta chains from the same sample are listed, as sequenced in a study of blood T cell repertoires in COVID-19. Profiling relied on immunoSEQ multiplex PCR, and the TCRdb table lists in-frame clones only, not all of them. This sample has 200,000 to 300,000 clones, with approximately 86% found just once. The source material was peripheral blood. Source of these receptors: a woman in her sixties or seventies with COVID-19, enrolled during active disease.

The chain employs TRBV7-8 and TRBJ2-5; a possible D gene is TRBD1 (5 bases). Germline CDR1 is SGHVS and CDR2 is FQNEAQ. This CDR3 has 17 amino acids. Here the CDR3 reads CAIMKVQGERYQETQYF. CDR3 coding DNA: TGTGCGATTATGAAGGTCCAGGGCGAACGGTACCAAGAGACCCAGTACTTC.

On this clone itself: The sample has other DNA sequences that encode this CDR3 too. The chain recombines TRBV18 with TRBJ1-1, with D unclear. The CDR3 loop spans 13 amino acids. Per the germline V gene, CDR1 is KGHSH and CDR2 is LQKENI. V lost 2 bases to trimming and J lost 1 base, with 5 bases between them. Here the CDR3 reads CASSPSGNTEAFF. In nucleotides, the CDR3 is TGTGCCAGCTCACCATCGGGGAACACTGAAGCTTTCTTT. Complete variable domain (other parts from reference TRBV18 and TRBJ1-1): NAGVMQNPRHLVRRRGQEARLRCSPMKGHSHVYWYRQLPEEGLKFMVYLQKENIIDESGMPKERFSAEFPKEGPSILRIQQVVRGDSAAYFCASSPSGNTEAFFGQGTRLTVV.

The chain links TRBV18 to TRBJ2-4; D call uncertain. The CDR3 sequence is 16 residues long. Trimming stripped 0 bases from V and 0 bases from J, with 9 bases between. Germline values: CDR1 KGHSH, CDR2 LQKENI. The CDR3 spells CASSPPGRLAKNIQYF. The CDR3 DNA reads TGTGCCAGCTCACCACCGGGCAGGCTAGCCAAAAACATTCAGTACTTC.

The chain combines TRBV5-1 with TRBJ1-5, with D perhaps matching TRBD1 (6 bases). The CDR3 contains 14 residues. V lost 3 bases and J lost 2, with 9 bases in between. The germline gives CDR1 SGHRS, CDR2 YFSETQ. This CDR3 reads CASSSRGGNQPQHF. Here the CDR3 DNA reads TGCGCCAGCAGCTCCAGGGGCGGCAATCAGCCCCAGCATTTT.

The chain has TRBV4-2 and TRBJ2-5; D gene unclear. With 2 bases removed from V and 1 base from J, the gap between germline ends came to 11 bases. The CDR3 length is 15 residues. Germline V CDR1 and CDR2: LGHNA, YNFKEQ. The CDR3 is CASSQNTEIQETQYF. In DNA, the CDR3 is TGTGCCAGCAGCCAAAACACAGAGATCCAAGAGACCCAGTACTTC.

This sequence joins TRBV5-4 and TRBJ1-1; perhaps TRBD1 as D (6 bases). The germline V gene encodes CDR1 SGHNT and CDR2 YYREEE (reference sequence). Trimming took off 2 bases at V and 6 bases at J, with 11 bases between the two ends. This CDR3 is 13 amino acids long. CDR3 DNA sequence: TGTGCCAGCAGCTTACAGGGTTGGCCTGAAGCTTTCTTT. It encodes CASSLQGWPEAFF.

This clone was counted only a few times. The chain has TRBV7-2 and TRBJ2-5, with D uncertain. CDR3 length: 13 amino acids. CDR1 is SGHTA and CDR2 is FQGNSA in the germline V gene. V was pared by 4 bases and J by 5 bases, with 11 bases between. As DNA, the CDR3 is TGTGCCAGCAGCTCCCTATACCGGGAGACCCAGTACTTC. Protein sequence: CASSSLYRETQYF. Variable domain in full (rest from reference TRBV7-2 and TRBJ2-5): GAGVSQSPSNKVTEKGKDVELRCDPISGHTALYWYRQSLGQGLEFLIYFQGNSAPDKSGLPSDRFSAERTGGSVSTLTIQRTQQEDSAVYLCASSSLYRETQYFGPGTRLLVL.

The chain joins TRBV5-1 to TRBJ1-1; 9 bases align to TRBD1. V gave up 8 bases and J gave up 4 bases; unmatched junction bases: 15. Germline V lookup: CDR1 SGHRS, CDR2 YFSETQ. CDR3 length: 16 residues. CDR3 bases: TGCGCCAGTAAACCACTACAGGGGGCCGTGGGCACTGAAGCTTTCTTT. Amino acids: CASKPLQGAVGTEAFF.

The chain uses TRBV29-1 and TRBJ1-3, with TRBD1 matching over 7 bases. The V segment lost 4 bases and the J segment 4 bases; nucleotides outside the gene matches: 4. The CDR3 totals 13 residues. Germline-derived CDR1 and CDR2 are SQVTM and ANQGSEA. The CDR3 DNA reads TGCAGCGTTGCCGACAGGGTGGGAAACACCATATATTTT. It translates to CSVADRVGNTIYF.

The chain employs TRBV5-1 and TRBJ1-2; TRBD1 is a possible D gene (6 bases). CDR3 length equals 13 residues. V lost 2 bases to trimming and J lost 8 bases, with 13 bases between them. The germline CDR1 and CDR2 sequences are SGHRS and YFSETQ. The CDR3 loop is CASSFPRGEGYTF. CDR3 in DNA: TGCGCCAGCAGCTTCCCCAGGGGAGAGGGCTACACCTTC. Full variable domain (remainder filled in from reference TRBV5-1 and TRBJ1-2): KAGVTQTPRYLIKTRGQQVTLSCSPISGHRSVSWYQQTPGQGLQFLFEYFSETQRNKGNFPGRFSGRQFSNSRSEMNVSTLELGDSALYLCASSFPRGEGYTFGSGTRLTVV.

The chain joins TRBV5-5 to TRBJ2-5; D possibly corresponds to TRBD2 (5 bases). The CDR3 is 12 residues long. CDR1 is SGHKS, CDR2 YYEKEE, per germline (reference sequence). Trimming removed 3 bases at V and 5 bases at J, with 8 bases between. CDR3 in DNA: TGTGCCAGCAGCTCCGCGGGCGAGACCCAGTACTTC. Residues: CASSSAGETQYF.

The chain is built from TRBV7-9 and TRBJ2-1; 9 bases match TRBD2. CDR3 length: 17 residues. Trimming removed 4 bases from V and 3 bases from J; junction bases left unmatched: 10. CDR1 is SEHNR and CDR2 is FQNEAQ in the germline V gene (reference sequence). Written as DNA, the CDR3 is TGTGCCAGCAGCTCTCTGGGGCTAGCGGGACACTACAATGAGCAGTTCTTC. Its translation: CASSSLGLAGHYNEQFF.

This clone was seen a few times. The CDR3 DNA is TGTGCCAGCAGCGTCAGCGGGAGCTCCTACGAGCAGTACTTC. Translated, it gives CASSVSGSSYEQYF. The V gene is TRBV7-9, the J gene TRBJ2-7; 8 bases map to TRBD2. This CDR3 spans 14 amino acids. With 5 bases clipped from V and 0 bases from J, the junction kept 3 bases outside the gene matches. The germline V gene encodes CDR1 SEHNR and CDR2 FQNEAQ (reference sequence).

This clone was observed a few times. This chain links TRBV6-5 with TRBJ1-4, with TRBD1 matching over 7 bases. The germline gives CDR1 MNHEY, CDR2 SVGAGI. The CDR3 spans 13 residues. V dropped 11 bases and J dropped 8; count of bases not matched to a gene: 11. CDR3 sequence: CAGSTGWGEKLFF. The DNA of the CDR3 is TGTGCCGGCTCGACAGGGTGGGGGGAAAAACTGTTTTTT.

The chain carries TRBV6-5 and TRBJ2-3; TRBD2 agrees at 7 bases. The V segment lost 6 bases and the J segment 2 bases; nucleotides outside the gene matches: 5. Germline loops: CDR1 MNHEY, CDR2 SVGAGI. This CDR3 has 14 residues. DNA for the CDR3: TGTGCCAGCAGCGCGGGACTACCCACAGATACGCAGTATTTT. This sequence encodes CASSAGLPTDTQYF.

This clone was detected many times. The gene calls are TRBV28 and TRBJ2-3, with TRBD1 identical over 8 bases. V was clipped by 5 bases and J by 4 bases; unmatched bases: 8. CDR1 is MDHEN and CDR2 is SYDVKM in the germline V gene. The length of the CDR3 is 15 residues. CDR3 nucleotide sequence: TGTGCCAGCAGTAACCGGGACAGGATCTCAGATACGCAGTATTTT. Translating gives CASSNRDRISDTQYF.

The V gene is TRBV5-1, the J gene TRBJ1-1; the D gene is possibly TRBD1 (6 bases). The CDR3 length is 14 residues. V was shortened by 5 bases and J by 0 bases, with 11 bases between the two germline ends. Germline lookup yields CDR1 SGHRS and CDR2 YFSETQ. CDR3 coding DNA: TGCGCCAGCAGTCGAGGACAGATGAACACTGAAGCTTTCTTT. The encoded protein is CASSRGQMNTEAFF.

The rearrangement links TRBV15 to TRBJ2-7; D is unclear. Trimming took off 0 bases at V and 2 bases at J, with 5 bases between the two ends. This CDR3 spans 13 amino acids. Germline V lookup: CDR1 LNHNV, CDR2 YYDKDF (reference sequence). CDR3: CATSRDSPYEQYF. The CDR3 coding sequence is TGTGCCACCAGCAGAGATAGCCCCTACGAGCAGTACTTC.

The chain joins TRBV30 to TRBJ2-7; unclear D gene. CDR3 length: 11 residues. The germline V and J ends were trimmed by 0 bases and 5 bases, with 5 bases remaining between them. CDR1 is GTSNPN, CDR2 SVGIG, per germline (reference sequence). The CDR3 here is CAWSVRNEQYF. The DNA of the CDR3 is TGTGCCTGGAGTGTTAGAAACGAGCAGTACTTC.

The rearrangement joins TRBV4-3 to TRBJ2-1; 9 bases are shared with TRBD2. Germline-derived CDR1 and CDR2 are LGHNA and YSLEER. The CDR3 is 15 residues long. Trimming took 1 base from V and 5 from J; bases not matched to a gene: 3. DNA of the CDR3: TGCGCCAGCAGCCAAGTCGCTAGCGGGAACAATGAGCAGTTCTTC. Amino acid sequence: CASSQVASGNNEQFF.

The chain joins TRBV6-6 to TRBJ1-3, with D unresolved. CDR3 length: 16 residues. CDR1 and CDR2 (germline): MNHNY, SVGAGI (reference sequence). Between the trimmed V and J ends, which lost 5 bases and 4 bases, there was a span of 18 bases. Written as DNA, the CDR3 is TGTGCCAGCAGTACGGGGTCCACGGGTTTGGGAAACACCATATATTTT. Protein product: CASSTGSTGLGNTIYF.

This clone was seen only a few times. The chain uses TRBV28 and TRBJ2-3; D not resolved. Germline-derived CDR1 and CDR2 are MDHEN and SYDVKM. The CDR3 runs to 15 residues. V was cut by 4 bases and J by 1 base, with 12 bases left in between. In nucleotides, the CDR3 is TGTGCCAGCAGTTCCACCTGGAGAGGCACAGATACGCAGTATTTT. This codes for CASSSTWRGTDTQYF.

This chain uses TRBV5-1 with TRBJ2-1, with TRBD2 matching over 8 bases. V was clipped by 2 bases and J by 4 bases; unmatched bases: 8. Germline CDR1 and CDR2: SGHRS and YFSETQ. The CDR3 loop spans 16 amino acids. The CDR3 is CASSFEAGERYNEQFF. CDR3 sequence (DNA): TGCGCCAGCAGCTTTGAAGCGGGAGAGAGGTACAATGAGCAGTTCTTC. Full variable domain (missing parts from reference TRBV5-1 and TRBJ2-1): KAGVTQTPRYLIKTRGQQVTLSCSPISGHRSVSWYQQTPGQGLQFLFEYFSETQRNKGNFPGRFSGRQFSNSRSEMNVSTLELGDSALYLCASSFEAGERYNEQFFGPGTRLTVL.

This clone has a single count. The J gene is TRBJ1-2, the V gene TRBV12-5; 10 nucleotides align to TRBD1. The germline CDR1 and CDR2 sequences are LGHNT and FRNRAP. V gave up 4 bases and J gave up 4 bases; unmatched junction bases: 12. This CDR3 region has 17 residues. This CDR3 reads CASGSHSGGQGLYGYTF. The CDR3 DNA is TGTGCTAGTGGTTCCCACAGTGGGGGACAGGGGCTCTATGGCTACACCTTC.

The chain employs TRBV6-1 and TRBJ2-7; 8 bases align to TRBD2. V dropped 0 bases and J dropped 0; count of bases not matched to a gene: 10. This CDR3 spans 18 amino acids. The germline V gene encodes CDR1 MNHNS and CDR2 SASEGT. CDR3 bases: TGTGCCAGCAGTGAAGCTTGGACGGGGGGGTCTAGCTCCTACGAGCAGTACTTC. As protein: CASSEAWTGGSSSYEQYF.